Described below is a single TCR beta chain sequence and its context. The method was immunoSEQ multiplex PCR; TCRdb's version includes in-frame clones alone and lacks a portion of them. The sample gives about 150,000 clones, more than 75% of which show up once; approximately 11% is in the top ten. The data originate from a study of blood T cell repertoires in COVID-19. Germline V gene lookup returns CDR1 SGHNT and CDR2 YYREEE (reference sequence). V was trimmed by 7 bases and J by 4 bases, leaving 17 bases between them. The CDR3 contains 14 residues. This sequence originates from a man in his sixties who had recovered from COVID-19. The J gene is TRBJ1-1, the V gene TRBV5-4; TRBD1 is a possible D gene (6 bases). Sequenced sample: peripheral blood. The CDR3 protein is CASRPNRVGTEAFF. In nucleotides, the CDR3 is TGTGCCAGCCGACCCAACAGGGTGGGCACTGAAGCTTTCTTT.